The T cell receptor beta chain under discussion was sequenced for a study of blood T cell repertoires in COVID-19. Study background: Sources were T cells, B-cell-depleted T cells, or PBMCs; the material itself was cDNA or gDNA.

Germline CDR1 LNHDA, CDR2 SQIVND (reference sequence). CDR3 length equals 13 residues. The V end lost 5 bases, the J end lost 6 bases, and 12 bases lay between the germline ends. Produced via immunoSEQ multiplex PCR; TCRdb's table is partial and in-frame only. In the table there are tens of thousands of clones, 75% to 90% of which are singletons. The clonotype comes from a human donor in a cohort sampled during active COVID-19. This rearrangement joins TRBV19 to TRBJ2-3, with D maybe TRBD1 (5 bases). What was sequenced was peripheral blood. The CDR3 sequence is CASSRAGPDTQYF. The CDR3 DNA is TGTGCCAGTAGTCGGGCAGGGCCCGATACGCAGTATTTT. The variable domain in full, completed from reference TRBV19 and TRBJ2-3, reads DGGITQSPKYLFRKEGQNVTLSCEQNLNHDAMYWYRQDPGQGLRLIYYSQIVNDFQKGDIAEGYSVSREKKESFPLTVTSAQKNPTAFYLCASSRAGPDTQYFGPGTRLTVL.